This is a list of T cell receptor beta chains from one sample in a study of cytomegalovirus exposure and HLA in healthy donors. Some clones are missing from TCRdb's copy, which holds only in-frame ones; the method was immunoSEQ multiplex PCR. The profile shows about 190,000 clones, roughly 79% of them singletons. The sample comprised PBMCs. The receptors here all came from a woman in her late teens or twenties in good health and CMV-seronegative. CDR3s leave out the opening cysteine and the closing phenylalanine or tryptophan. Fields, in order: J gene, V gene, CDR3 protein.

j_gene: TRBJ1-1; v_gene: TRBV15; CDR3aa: ATSRGGQVTEAF
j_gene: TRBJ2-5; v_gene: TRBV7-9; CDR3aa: ASSPPGLAGEQY
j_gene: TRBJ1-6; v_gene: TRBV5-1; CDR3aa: ASSTTDRGLNSPLH
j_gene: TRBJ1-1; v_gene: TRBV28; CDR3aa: ASSSLYHRQGRAEAF
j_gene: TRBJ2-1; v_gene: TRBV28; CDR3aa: ASSPLYNEQF
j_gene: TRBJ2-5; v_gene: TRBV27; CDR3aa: ASTNPQETQY
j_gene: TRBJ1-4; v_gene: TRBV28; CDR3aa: ASSQFSGDSNEKLF
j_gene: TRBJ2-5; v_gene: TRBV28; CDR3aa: ASSLSDTERAGAIQETQY
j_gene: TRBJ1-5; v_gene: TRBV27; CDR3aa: ASSPGQGRQPQH
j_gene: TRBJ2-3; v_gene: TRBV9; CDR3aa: ASSPRQGGSTDTQY
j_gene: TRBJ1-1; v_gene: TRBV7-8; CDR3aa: ASSLDGGAEAF
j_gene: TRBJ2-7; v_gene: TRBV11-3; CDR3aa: ASSYGQGVYEQY
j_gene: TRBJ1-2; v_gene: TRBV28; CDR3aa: ASSSPGGRDYGYT
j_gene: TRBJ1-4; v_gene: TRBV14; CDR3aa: ASSLGDRSTNEKLF
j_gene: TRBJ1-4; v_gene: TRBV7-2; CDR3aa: ASSLFAGRPNEKLF
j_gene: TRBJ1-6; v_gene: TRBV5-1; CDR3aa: ASTWTGTENSPLH
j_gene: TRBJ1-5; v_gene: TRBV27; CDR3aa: ASSLYPDYSNQPQH
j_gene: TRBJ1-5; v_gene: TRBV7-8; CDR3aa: ASSHLGRGSNLGINQPQH
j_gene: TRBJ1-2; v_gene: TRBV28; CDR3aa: ASSPGDRSNYGYT
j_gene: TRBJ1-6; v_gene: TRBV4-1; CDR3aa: ASSPVGTGVNSPLH
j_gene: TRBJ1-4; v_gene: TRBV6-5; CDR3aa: ASRGLRANEKLF
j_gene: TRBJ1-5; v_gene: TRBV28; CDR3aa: ASSSSLRFQPQH
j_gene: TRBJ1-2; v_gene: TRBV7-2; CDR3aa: ASSLALGGSYGYT
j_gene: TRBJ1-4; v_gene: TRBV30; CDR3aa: AGAVPTYEKLF
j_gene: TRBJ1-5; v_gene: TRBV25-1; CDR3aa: ASSEDQVRNQPQH
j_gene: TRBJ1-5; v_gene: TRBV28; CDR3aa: ASSRGQDSNQPQH
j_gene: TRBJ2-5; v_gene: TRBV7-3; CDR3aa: ASSPTGAQETQY
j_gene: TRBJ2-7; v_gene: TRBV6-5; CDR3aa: ASSSRFGGEQY
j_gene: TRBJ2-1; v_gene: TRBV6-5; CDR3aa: ASSYGLAGVHNEQF
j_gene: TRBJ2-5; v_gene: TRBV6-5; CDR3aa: ASTTGRAKETQY
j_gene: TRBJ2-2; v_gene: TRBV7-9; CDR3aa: SSSGDTGELF
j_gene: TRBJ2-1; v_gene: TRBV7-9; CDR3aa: ASSFPKLQGNGEQF
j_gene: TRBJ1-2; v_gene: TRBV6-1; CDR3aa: ASSGPGQGDLRYT
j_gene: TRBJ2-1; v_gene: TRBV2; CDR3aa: ATELASSSYNEQF
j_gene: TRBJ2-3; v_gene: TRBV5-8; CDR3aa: ASSLGGGSTDTQY
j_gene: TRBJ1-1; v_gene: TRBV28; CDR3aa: ASNNRGYTEAF
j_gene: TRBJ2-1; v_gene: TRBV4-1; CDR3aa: ASSLESSAISYNEQF
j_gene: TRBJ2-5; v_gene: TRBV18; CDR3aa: ASSQSVSQETQY
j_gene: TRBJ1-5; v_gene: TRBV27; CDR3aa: ASSILGENQPQH
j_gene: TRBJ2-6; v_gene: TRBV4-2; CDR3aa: ASSQDLIRGSGANVLT
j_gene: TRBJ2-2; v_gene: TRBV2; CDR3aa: AGGDGNTGELF
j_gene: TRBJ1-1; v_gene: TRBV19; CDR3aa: ASSRTAIYTEAF
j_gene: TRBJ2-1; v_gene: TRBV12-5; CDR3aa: ASGSTGVTYNEQF
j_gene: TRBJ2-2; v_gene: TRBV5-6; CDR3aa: ASSGERANTGELF
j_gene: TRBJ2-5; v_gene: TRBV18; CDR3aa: ASSPRLSGGPAEETQY
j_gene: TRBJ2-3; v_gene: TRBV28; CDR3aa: ASTRGGALMDTQY
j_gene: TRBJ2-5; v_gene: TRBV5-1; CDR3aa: ASSVAGGGRETQY
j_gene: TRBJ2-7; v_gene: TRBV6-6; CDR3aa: ASSPGQGAGEQY
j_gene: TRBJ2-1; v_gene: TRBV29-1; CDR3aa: SVELWRSSYNEQF
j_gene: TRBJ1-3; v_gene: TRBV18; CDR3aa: ASSPPNRELSGNTIY
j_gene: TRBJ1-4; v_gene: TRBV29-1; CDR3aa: SGVKGPGEKLF
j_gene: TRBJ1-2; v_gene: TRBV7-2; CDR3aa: ASSLSGGGYT
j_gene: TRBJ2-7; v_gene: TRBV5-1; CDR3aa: ASSLESPGGGEQY
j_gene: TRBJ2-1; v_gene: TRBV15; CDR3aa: ATRSGTWGRNEQF
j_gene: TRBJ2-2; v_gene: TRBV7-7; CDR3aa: ASSSGQGEIGELF